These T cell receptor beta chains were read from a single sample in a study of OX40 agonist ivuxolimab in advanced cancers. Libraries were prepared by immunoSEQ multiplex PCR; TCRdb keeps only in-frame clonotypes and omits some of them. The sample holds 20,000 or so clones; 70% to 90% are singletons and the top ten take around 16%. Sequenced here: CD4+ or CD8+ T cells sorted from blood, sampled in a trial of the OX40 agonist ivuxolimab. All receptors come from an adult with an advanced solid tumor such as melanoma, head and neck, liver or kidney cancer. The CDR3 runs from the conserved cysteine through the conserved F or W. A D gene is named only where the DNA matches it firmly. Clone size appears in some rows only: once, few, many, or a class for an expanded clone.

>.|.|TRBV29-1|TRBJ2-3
TGCAGCGTCGGGGAAAAAGCCACAGATACGCAGTATTTT
CSVGEKATDTQYF
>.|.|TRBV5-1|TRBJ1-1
TGCGCCAGCAGCTGGGGGACGCCCGGAGGTGAAGCTTTCTTT
CASSWGTPGGEAFF
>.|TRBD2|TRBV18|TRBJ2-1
TGTGCCAGCTCACGGGAGGGTCATGAGCAGTTCTTC
CASSREGHEQFF
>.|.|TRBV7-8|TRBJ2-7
TGTGCCAGCAGCTTAGCTATGGGAATTGGTGCCTACGAGCAGTACTTC
CASSLAMGIGAYEQYF
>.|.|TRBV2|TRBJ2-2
TGTGCCAGCACAACCGGGGCGGCGACCGGGGAGCTGTTTTTT
CASTTGAATGELFF
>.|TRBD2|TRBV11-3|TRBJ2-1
TGTGCCAGCAGCTTACCCGTACTAGCGGGGAGCTCCTACAATGAGCAGTTCTTC
CASSLPVLAGSSYNEQFF
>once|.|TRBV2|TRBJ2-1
TGTGCCAGCAGAGGACAAAGACTCTACAATGAGCAGTTCTTC
CASRGQRLYNEQFF
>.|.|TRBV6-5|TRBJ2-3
TGTGCCAGCAGTTACACAGTACACCTTTTCACAGATACGCAGTATTTT
CASSYTVHLFTDTQYF
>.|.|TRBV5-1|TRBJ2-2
TGCGCCAGCAGCAGGACTGAACCGAACACCGGGGAGCTGTTTTTT
CASSRTEPNTGELFF
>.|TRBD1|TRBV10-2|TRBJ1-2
TGCGCCAGCAGTGAGTCGGCAGGGGGCATCTATGGCTACACCTTC
CASSESAGGIYGYTF
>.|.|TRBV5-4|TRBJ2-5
TGTGCCAGCAGCCTCAAAGAGACCCAGTACTTC
CASSLKETQYF